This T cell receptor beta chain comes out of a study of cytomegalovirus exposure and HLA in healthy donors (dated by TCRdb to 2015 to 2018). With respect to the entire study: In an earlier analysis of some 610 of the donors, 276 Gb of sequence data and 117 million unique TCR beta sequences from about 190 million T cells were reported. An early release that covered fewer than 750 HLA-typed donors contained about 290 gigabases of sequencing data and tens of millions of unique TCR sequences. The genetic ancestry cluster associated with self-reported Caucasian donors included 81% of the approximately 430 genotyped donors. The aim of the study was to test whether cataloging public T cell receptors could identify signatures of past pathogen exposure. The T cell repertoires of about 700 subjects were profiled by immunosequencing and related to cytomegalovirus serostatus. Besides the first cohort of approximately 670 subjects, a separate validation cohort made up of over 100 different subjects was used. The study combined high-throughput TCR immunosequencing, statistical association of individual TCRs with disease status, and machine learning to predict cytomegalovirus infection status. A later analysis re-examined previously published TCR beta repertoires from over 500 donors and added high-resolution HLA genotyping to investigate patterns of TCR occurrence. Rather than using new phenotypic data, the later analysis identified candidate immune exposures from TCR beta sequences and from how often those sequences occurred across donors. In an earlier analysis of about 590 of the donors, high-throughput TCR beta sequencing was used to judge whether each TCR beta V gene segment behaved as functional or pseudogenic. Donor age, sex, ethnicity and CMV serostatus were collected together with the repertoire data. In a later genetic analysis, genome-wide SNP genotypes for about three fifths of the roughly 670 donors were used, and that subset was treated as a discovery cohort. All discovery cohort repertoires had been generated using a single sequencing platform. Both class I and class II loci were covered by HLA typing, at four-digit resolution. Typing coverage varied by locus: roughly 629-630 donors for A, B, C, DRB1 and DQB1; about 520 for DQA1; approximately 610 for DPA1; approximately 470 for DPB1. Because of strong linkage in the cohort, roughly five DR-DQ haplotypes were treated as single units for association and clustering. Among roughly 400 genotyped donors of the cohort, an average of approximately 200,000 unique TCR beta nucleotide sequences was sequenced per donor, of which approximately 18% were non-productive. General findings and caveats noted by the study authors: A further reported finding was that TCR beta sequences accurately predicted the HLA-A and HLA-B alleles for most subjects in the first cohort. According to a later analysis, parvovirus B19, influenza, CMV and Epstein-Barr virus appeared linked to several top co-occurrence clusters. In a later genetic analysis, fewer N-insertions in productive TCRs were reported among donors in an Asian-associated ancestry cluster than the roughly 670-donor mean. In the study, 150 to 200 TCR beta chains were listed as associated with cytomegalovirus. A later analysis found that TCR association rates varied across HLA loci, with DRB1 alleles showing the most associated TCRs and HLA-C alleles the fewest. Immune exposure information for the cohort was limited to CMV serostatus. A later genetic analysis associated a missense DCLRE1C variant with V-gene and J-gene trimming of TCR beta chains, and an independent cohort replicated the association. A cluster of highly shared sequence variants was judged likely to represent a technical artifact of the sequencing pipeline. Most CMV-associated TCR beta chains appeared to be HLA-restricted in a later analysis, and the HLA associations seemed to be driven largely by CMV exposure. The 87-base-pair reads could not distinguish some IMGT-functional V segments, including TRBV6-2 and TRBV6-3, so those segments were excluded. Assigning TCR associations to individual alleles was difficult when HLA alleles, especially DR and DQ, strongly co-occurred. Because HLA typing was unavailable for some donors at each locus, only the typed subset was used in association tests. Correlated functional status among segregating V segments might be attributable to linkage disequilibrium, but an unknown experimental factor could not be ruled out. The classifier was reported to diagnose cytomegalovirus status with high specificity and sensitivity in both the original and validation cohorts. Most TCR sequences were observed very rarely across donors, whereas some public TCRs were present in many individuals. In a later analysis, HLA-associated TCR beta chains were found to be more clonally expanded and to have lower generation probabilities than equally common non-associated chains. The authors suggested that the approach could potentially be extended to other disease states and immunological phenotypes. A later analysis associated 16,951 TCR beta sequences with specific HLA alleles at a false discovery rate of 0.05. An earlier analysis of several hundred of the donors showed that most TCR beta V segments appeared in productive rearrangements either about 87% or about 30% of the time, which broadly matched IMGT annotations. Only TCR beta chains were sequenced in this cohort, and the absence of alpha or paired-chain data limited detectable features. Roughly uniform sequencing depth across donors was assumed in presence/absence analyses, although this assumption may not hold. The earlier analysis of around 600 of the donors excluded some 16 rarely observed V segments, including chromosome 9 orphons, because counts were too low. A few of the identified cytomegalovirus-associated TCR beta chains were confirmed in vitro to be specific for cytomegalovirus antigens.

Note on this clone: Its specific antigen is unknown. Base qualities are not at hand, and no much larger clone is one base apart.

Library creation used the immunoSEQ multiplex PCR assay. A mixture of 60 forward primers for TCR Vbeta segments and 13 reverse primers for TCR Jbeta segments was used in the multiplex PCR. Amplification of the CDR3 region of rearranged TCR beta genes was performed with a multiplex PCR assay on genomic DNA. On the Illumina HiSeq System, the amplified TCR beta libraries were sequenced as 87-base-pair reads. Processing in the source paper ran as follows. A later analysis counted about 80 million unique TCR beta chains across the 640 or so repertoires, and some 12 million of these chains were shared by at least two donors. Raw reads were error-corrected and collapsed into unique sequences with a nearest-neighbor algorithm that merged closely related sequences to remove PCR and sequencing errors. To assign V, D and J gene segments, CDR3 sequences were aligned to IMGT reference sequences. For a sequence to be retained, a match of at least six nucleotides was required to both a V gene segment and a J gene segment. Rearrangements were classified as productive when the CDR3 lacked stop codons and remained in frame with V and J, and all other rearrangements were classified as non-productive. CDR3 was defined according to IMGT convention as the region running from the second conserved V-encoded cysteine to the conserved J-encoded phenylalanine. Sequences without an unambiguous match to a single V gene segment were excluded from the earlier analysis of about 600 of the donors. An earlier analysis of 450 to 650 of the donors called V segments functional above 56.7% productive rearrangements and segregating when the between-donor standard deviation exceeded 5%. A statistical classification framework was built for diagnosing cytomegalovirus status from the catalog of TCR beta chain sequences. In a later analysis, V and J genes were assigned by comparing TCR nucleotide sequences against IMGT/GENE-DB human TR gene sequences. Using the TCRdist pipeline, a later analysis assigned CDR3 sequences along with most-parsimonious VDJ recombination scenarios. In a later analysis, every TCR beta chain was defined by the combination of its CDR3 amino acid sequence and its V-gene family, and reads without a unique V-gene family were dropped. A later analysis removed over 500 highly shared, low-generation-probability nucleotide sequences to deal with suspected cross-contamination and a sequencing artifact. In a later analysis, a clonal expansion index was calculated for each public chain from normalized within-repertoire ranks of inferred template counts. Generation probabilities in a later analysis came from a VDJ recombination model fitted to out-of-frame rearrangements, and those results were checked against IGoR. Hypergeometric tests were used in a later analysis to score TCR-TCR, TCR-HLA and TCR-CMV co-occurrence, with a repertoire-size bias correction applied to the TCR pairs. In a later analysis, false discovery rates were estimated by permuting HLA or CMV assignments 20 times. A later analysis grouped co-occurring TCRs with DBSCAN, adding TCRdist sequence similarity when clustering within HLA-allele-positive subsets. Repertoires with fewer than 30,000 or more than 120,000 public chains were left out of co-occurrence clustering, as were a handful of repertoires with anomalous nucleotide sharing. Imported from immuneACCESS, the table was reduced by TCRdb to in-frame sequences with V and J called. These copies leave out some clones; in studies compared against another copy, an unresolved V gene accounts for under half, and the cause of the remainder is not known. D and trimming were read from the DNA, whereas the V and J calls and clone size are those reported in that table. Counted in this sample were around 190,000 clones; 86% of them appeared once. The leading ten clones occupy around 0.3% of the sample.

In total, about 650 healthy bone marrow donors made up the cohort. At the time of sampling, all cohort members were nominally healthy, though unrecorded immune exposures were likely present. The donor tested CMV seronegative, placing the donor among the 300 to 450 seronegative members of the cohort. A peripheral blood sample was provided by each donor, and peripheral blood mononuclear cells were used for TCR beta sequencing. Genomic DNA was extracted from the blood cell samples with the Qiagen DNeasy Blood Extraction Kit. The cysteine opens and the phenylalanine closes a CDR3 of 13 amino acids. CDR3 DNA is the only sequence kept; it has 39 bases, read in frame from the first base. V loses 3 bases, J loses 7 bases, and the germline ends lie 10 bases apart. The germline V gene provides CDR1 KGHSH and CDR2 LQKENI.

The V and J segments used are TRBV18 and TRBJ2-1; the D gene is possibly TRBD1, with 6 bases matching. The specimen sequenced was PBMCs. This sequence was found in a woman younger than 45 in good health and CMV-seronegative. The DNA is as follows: TGTGCCAGCTCACCCCCAGGGGTGAATGAGCAGTTCTTC. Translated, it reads CASSPPGVNEQFF.